These 27 T cell receptor beta chains were sequenced from one sample in a study of blood T cells in healthy people across ages. Primed by a sample-barcoded 5' primer and a J-beta primer mix, a second PCR proceeded for about 7 to 12 cycles. TCRdb analysed the 5' RACE reads with MiXCR anew, one entry per CDR3 protein. This repertoire shows hundreds of thousands of distinct CDR3 sequences, 58% found once; its top ten account for around 20%. Specimen: blood. These receptors all come from a man between 25 and 39 years old in good health.

The table lists this clonotype with many counts. The V and J genes are TRBV3-1 and TRBJ1-5; 9 positions agree with TRBD1. The CDR3 runs to 15 residues. The V gene end was trimmed by 5 bases and the J gene end by 5 bases; junction bases not matched to a gene: 7. Germline V gives CDR1 LGHDT, CDR2 YNNKEL (reference sequence). CDR3: CASSSGTGIDQPQHF. CDR3 DNA sequence: TGTGCCAGCAGCTCCGGGACAGGGATCGATCAGCCCCAGCATTTT.

The CDR3 protein is CATSASHHTGFTGELFF. CDR3 bases: TGTGCCACCAGTGCCTCTCACCATACAGGGTTCACCGGGGAGCTGTTTTTT. This rearrangement joins TRBV24-1 to TRBJ2-2; maybe TRBD1 (6 bases). The germline V gene encodes CDR1 KGHDR and CDR2 SFDVKD. The CDR3 is 17 amino acids. V lost 5 bases, J lost 4 bases, and 19 bases lay in between.

The rearrangement joins TRBV25-1 to TRBJ2-5; D is perhaps TRBD2 (5 bases). The germline CDR1 and CDR2 sequences are MGHDK and SYGVNS. Deletions cut 0 bases from V and 2 bases from J, with 10 bases between. The CDR3 is made up of 15 amino acids. The CDR3 protein is CASSEYLAGQETQYF. The CDR3 DNA sequence: TGTGCCAGCAGTGAATATCTAGCAGGACAAGAGACCCAGTACTTC.

This chain links TRBV7-2 with TRBJ2-2; 8 nucleotides match TRBD2. Germline V gene sequence: CDR1 SGHTA, CDR2 FQGNSA. J was trimmed by 5 bases and V by 2 bases; bases with no gene match: 4. The CDR3 covers 15 residues. CDR3 region: CASSLNGGATGELFF. The CDR3, as DNA: TGTGCCAGCAGCTTAAACGGGGGGGCGACCGGGGAGCTGTTTTTT. Filled out from reference TRBV7-2 and TRBJ2-2, the complete variable domain reads GAGVSQSPSNKVTEKGKDVELRCDPISGHTALYWYRQSLGQGLEFLIYFQGNSAPDKSGLPSDRFSAERTGGSVSTLTIQRTQQEDSAVYLCASSLNGGATGELFFGEGSRLTVL.

The chain uses TRBV12-3 or TRBV12-4 and TRBJ1-5; 11 bases map to TRBD1. V lost 6 bases and J lost 13; bases outside the gene matches: 8. This CDR3 comprises 13 residues. The chain's CDR3 is CASRGTGGQMQHF. As DNA, the CDR3 is TGTGCCAGCAGGGGGACAGGGGGACAAATGCAGCATTTT.

This clonotype occurred many times. The genes are TRBV7-2 and TRBJ1-2, with a weak D call TRBD1 (5 bases). V was clipped by 5 bases and J by 0 bases, with 10 bases between them. The CDR3 is made up of 14 amino acids. CDR1 SGHTA and CDR2 FQGNSA come from the germline V gene. The CDR3: CASSQGMANYGYTF. The DNA for the CDR3 is TGTGCCAGCAGCCAGGGAATGGCTAACTATGGCTACACCTTC. Together with reference TRBV7-2 and TRBJ1-2, the CDR3 gives the full variable domain: GAGVSQSPSNKVTEKGKDVELRCDPISGHTALYWYRQSLGQGLEFLIYFQGNSAPDKSGLPSDRFSAERTGGSVSTLTIQRTQQEDSAVYLCASSQGMANYGYTFGSGTRLTVV.

This clonotype was found a few times. The chain is built from TRBV2 and TRBJ2-1; D is unresolved. Germline V gene sequence: CDR1 SNHLY, CDR2 FYNNEI. This CDR3 is 15 amino acids long. Trimming took 6 bases from V and 8 from J, leaving 20 bases between them. CDR3: CASRARYSPGYEQFF. DNA for the CDR3: TGTGCCAGCAGGGCCCGCTACTCTCCTGGGTATGAGCAGTTCTTC.

The chain carries TRBV9 and TRBJ2-3, with 14 bases identical to TRBD2. In germline, CDR1 is SGDLS, CDR2 YYNGEE. The CDR3 contains 18 residues. V was pared by 0 bases and J by 0 bases, with 3 bases of the junction left unmatched. CDR3 protein: CASSVGLAGGSSTDTQYF. The CDR3 DNA reads as TGTGCCAGCAGCGTAGGACTAGCGGGGGGGTCTAGCACAGATACGCAGTATTTT.

This chain uses TRBV12-3 or TRBV12-4 with TRBJ2-5; D perhaps matches TRBD2 (6 bases). The V gene lost 5 bases and the J gene lost 1 base, with 11 bases spanning the gap. CDR3 size: 14 residues. In DNA, the CDR3 is TGTGCCAGCAGTCAATGGGGGGTCCAAGAGACCCAGTACTTC. Translating gives CASSQWGVQETQYF.

This clonotype was observed at least ten times. A much larger clone sits a single nucleotide away, making a read error possible. This rearrangement joins TRBV7-2 to TRBJ2-7; D might be TRBD1 or TRBD2, each matching 5 bases. The germline V and J ends were trimmed by 5 bases and 7 bases, with 21 bases remaining between them. CDR1 SGHTA and CDR2 FQGNSA come from the germline V gene. This CDR3 has 15 residues. The CDR3 nucleotides read TGTGCCAGCAGCCCTCAGAGGGGACGCTACAATGAGCAGTACTTC. This gives the protein CASSPQRGRYNEQYF.

V is TRBV21-1 and J is TRBJ2-5; TRBD1 reflects the table's D call only, with no check against the DNA. TRBV21-1 is given as a pseudogene. CDR3 length equals 14 residues. CDR3 DNA sequence: TGTGCCAGCAGCTGGGACAGGGAAGCAAGCACCCAGTACTTC. Translated: CASSWDREASTQYF.

J is TRBJ2-1 and V is TRBV5-1, with TRBD1 matching 7 bases. J gave up 13 bases and V 2 bases, and 18 bases lay outside the gene matches. The CDR3 has 16 residues. Germline V CDR1 and CDR2: SGHRS, YFSETQ. CDR3 DNA: TGCGCCAGCAGCTTTGGGGACAGACTTCACCAAGAGACCCAGTTCTTC. It is translated as CASSFGDRLHQETQFF.

The V call is TRBV28, the J call TRBJ2-7, with unresolved D. The germline gives CDR1 MDHEN, CDR2 SYDVKM. The V and J ends lost 5 bases and 3 bases respectively, with 14 bases between them. The CDR3 is 14 amino acids. The CDR3 is CASSTLVGIYEQYF. The CDR3 DNA reads TGTGCCAGCAGTACCCTCGTGGGAATCTACGAGCAGTACTTC. The variable domain in full, completed from reference TRBV28 and TRBJ2-7, reads DVKVTQSSRYLVKRTGEKVFLECVQDMDHENMFWYRQDPGLGLRLIYFSYDVKMKEKGDIPEGYSVSREKKERFSLILESASTNQTSMYLCASSTLVGIYEQYFGPGTRLTVT.

This chain uses TRBV12-3 or TRBV12-4 with TRBJ2-4; D gene ambiguous. The CDR3 is 14 amino acids. V was clipped by 7 bases and J by 7 bases, with 17 bases between them. CDR3 bases: TGTGCCAGCACCGTACGTGGGTCGGAGAACATTCAGTACTTC. It yields the protein CASTVRGSENIQYF.

This clonotype was seen more than once but under ten times. The rearrangement links TRBV4-1 to TRBJ1-4; 8 nucleotides line up with TRBD1. The CDR3 runs to 15 residues. J gave up 11 bases and V 1 base, and 9 bases lay outside the gene matches. From germline, CDR1 is MGHRA and CDR2 YSYEKL. Here the CDR3 DNA reads TGCGCCAGCAGCCAAGCCCAGCTCCAGGGGGCGAAACTGTTTTTT. Translated, it gives CASSQAQLQGAKLFF.

This chain links TRBV6-5 with TRBJ2-7, with TRBD1 identical over 9 bases. This CDR3 has 14 amino acids. CDR1 and CDR2 from the germline V gene are MNHEY and SVGAGI. Losses at the gene ends were 6 bases for V and 3 bases for J; bases not matched to a gene: 6. CDR3 nucleotides: TGTGCCAGCAGCCGACAGGGGGGTTTCTACGAGCAGTACTTC. It yields the protein CASSRQGGFYEQYF.

This clonotype was seen a single time. The gene calls are TRBV7-2 and TRBJ2-5; possibly TRBD2 for D (6 bases). Trimming shortened V by 10 bases and J by 4 bases, and 22 bases separated the two germline ends. Germline V CDR1 and CDR2: SGHTA, FQGNSA. This CDR3 has 15 amino acids. CDR3 loop: CANSPVGGIGETQYF. CDR3 DNA sequence: TGTGCCAACAGTCCGGTGGGGGGAATTGGAGAGACCCAGTACTTC.

The chain couples TRBV2 to TRBJ1-4; maybe TRBD1 (5 bases). Deletions cut 6 bases from V and 2 bases from J, with 13 bases between. Germline V gene lookup returns CDR1 SNHLY and CDR2 FYNNEI. This CDR3 has 15 residues. CDR3 amino acids: CASSQFGGTNEKLFF. The DNA of the CDR3 is TGTGCCAGCAGCCAATTCGGGGGTACTAATGAAAAACTGTTTTTT.

This clonotype was counted many times. This sequence joins TRBV28 and TRBJ2-7; D is unclear. V lost 5 bases to trimming and J lost 2 bases, with 13 bases between them. Per the germline V gene, CDR1 is MDHEN and CDR2 is SYDVKM. CDR3 size: 14 residues. The CDR3 DNA is TGTGCCAGCAGTCTAAGACTGGAGACCTACGAGCAGTACTTC. Amino acid sequence: CASSLRLETYEQYF.

There are a few counts of this clonotype. A read error may be the cause here, since a much bigger clone is one base away. V is TRBV10-3 and J is TRBJ2-7; 8 bases are shared with TRBD2. Germline-derived CDR1 and CDR2 are ENHRY and SYGVKD. V was pared by 11 bases and J by 3 bases, with 6 bases of the junction left unmatched. The CDR3 totals 12 residues. Written as DNA, the CDR3 is TGTGCCGCGGGAGGCGGGGACTACGAGCAGTACTTC. Protein product: CAAGGGDYEQYF.

V gene TRBV2 combines with J gene TRBJ1-2; D gene uncertain. V lost 11 bases and J lost 7, with 20 bases in between. The CDR3 has 13 residues. Germline V gene sequence: CDR1 SNHLY, CDR2 FYNNEI. CDR3 protein: CASARWSFGGYTF. The CDR3 bases are TGTGCCTCGGCCAGGTGGTCTTTTGGTGGCTACACCTTC. Full variable domain (outside the CDR3, taken from reference TRBV2 and TRBJ1-2): EPEVTQTPSHQVTQMGQEVILRCVPISNHLYFYWYRQILGQKVEFLVSFYNNEISEKSEIFDDQFSVERPDGSNFTLKIRSTKLEDSAMYFCASARWSFGGYTFGSGTRLTVV.

This chain uses TRBV25-1 with TRBJ1-2, with 8 bases matching TRBD1. J gave up 10 bases and V 10 bases, and 8 bases lay outside the gene matches. The CDR3 totals 11 residues. Germline-derived CDR1 and CDR2 are MGHDK and SYGVNS. In DNA form, the CDR3 reads TGTGCCACCAGGACAGGGATAGACTACACCTTC. As protein: CATRTGIDYTF.

The chain links TRBV21-1 to TRBJ1-2; the DNA was not compared with TRBD1, the D call given in the table. TRBV21-1 is listed as a pseudogene. The CDR3 runs 14 residues. The CDR3 protein is CASSKVGQGEGYTF. CDR3 DNA: TGTGCCAGCAGCAAAGTTGGCCAGGGAGAGGGCTACACCTTC.

This clonotype turned up a few times. The CDR3, as DNA: TGTGCCAGCCACCTGCGCGGGGGTTCTTTCTGGACCCAGTACTTC. It translates to CASHLRGGSFWTQYF. The chain links TRBV2 to TRBJ2-5; 7 bases are a match to TRBD2. Germline lookup yields CDR1 SNHLY and CDR2 FYNNEI. This CDR3 comprises 15 residues. V lost 8 bases and J lost 7; bases outside the gene matches: 16.

The table lists this clonotype with a few counts. V is TRBV27 and J is TRBJ2-1; D is perhaps TRBD2 (7 bases). The CDR3 covers 14 residues. Germline V gives CDR1 MNHEY, CDR2 SMNVEV (reference sequence). Deletions cut 4 bases from V and 8 bases from J, with 15 bases between. The CDR3 region has the DNA TGTGCCAGCAGTTCGGGGGTAGGGGGGGATGAGCAGTTCTTC. It encodes CASSSGVGGDEQFF.

This clonotype was picked up a small number of times. This chain links TRBV6-6 with TRBJ2-3; TRBD2 aligns across 11 bases. This CDR3 is built from 16 residues. J gave up 2 bases and V 4 bases, and 5 bases lay outside the gene matches. Germline CDR1 is MNHNY and CDR2 is SVGAGI (reference sequence). The CDR3 loop reads CASSLGLAALTDTQYF. CDR3 DNA sequence: TGTGCCAGCAGTTTGGGACTAGCGGCCCTCACAGATACGCAGTATTTT.

This rearrangement joins TRBV7-2 to TRBJ1-2; D is perhaps TRBD1 (5 bases). Trimming shortened V by 5 bases and J by 4 bases, and 11 bases separated the two germline ends. Per the germline V gene, CDR1 is SGHTA and CDR2 is FQGNSA. The CDR3 has 13 amino acids. The CDR3 DNA sequence: TGTGCCAGCAGCGGCCCCGGGGCCTATGGCTACACCTTC. Residues: CASSGPGAYGYTF.